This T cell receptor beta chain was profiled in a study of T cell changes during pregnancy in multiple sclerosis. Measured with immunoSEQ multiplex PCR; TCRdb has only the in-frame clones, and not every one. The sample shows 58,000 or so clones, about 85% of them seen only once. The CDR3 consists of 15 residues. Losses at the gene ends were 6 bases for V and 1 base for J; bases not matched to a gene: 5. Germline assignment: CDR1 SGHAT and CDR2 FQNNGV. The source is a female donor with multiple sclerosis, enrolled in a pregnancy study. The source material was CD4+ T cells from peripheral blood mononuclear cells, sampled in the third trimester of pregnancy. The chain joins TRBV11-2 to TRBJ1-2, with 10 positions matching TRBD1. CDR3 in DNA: TGTGCCAGCAGACAGACAGGGGGCAGTAACTATGGCTACACCTTC. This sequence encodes CASRQTGGSNYGYTF.